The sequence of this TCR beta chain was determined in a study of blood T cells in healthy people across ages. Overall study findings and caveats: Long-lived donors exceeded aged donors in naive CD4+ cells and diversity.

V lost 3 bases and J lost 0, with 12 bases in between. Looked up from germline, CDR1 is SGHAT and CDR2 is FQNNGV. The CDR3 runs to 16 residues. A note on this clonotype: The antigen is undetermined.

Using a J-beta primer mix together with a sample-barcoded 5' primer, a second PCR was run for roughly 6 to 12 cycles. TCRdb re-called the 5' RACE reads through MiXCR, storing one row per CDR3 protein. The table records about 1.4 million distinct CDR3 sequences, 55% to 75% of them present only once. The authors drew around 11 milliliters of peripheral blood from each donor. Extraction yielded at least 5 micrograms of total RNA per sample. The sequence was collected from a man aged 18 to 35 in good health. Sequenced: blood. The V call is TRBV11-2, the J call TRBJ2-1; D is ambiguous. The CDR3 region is CASSFGDAPSYNEQFF. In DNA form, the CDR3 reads TGTGCCAGCAGCTTTGGGGATGCCCCCTCCTACAATGAGCAGTTCTTC.